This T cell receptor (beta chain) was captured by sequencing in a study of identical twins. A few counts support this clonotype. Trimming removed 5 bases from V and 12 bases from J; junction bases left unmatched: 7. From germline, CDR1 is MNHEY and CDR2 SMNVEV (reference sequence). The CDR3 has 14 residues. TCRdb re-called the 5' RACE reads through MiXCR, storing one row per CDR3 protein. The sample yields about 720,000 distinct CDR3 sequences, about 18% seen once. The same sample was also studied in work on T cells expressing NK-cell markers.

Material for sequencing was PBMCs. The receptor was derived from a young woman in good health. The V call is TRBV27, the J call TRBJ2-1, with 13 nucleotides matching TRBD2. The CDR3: CASSRGLAGVGQFF. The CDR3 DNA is TGTGCCAGCAGTCGCGGACTAGCGGGGGTTGGGCAGTTCTTC.